The present entry profiles one T cell receptor beta chain with its context. Its antigen is not yet known. There are no base qualities to consult, and no much larger clone falls within one base. The sample's time point label, decoded: less than five weeks on oral tofacitinib. This sample's treatment or condition label indicates: oral pan-JAK inhibitor, 5-10 mg twice daily. Lesional scalp punch biopsies and peripheral blood were collected from alopecia areata patients. PBMCs were separated by density centrifugation and stained for CD3, CD4 and CD8, after which CD4+ and CD8+ T cells were sorted on a FACSAria. This specimen belongs to a study of CD8+ T cells in alopecia areata listed by TCRdb under 2018. Concerning the study at large: The treated patients took part in an open-label pilot trial in which moderate-to-severe alopecia areata was treated with oral tofacitinib at 5 to 10 mg twice daily. Tofacitinib was administered for 6 to 18 months, and 6 months of follow-up off drug were then conducted to assess delayed response and recurrence. For the treated patients, the SALT score, which quantifies what percentage of scalp surface area is affected, served as the measure of disease severity. The study used high-throughput TCRbeta sequencing to examine T cell clonal expansion in alopecia areata, in both the C3H/HeJ mouse model and human patients. In humans, TCRbeta sequencing was performed on scalp tissue and on sorted CD4+ and CD8+ peripheral blood T cells from healthy controls and from patients with patchy or totalis/universalis alopecia areata. Patients on tofacitinib were biopsied at baseline and after 4 and 24 weeks of treatment, and several of the patients also had a later scalp biopsy. Scalp clonality was compared among normal scalp (n=4), patchy alopecia areata scalp (n=8), and alopecia totalis/universalis scalp (n=8). RNA was obtained with the PAXgene miRNA kit for fixed scalp, the miRNeasy kit for PBMCs, and the RNeasy kit for mouse skin. TCRbeta CDR3 regions were amplified by immunoSEQ multiplex PCR with 35 Vbeta forward and 13 Jbeta reverse primers. Results and caveats for the whole study, not just this receptor: Compared with normal scalp, lesional scalp had higher clonality and more expanded CD8+ clones, particularly in alopecia totalis/universalis, a pattern that suggests antigenic drive. Because the treated cohort was small and had only one nonresponder, larger studies are needed to examine links between baseline CD8+ expansion and response. Compared with mice, TCR sequences shared between patients were less clear, possibly partly because of HLA diversity across the patient population. During tofacitinib treatment, many expanded lesional clones stuck around in both scalp and blood, and this persistence may partly explain why relapse happens after treatment is stopped. Resident alphabeta T cells in normal human skin are also sequenced, complicating scalp TCR repertoire analysis, unlike mouse skin dominated by gammadelta T cells. Tofacitinib significantly lowered scalp clonality and the number of expanded CD8+ clones among the top 100 scalp clones.

The CDR3, from cysteine to phenylalanine, totals 16 residues. The only DNA kept is the CDR3, 48 bases in frame from the first base. The germline V gene (reference sequence) provides CDR1 SGHNT and CDR2 YYREEE. Cut back by 0 bases and 7 bases, the V and J ends lie 17 bases apart. Library preparation used the immunoSEQ multiplex PCR assay. To provide template for TCR sequencing, every sample had RNA extracted and reverse transcribed into cDNA. SuperScript III was used for first-strand cDNA synthesis, primed with a 2:1 mix of oligo-dT and random hexamers. Amplification bias was assessed with a synthetic immune receptor repertoire, and residual bias was removed computationally. Processing in the source paper ran as follows. After raw reads were preprocessed to remove errors, the CDR3 was defined following IMGT conventions as running from the conserved cysteine to phenylalanine. Clonality was computed as 1 minus the Shannon entropy, with the entropy normalized by log2 of the number of productive unique TCRs. Scalp TCRbeta sequences were cross-referenced with sorted blood CD4 and CD8 repertoires so that the CD4 or CD8 identity of scalp clones could be inferred. TCRdb re-hosts the immuneACCESS table, in-frame sequences only. Its copies lack some clones; in the studies checked, an unresolved V gene accounts for under half of them, and the cause for the rest is not known. That table is the source of V, J and clone size, and D and trimming were worked out from the DNA. The sample yields about 190,000 clones; around 56% were counted once. The ten largest make up about 0.69% of the sample.

The rearranged segments are TRBV5-4 and TRBJ2-1, with no confident D gene call. The TCR originated in a human donor with alopecia areata. The specimen comprised CD4+ T cells sorted from blood, sampled at week 4, from a patient treated with tofacitinib. The CDR3 sequence is CASSLVSQLIANEQFF. In nucleotides, the sequence is TGTGCCAGCAGCTTGGTTTCTCAACTAATAGCAAATGAGCAGTTCTTC. With the portions outside the CDR3 filled from the reference TRBV5-4 and TRBJ2-1 genes, the complete variable region becomes ETGVTQSPTHLIKTRGQQVTLRCSSQSGHNTVSWYQQALGQGPQFIFQYYREEENGRGNFPPRFSGLQFPNYSSELNVNALELDDSALYLCASSLVSQLIANEQFFGPGTRLTVL.